The rows below give T cell receptor beta chains drawn from one sample of a study of OX40 agonist ivuxolimab in advanced cancers. Repertoires were generated with immunoSEQ multiplex PCR, while TCRdb's copy carries only in-frame clones and drops some. Of around 70,000 clones in the sample, 80% to 85% were seen once. Source: CD4+ or CD8+ T cells sorted from blood, taken in a trial of the OX40 agonist ivuxolimab. The receptors derive from an adult with an advanced solid tumor such as melanoma, head and neck, liver or kidney cancer. The CDR3 runs from the conserved cysteine through the conserved F or W. D genes are given only for firm matches. Clone size is stated in some rows and not others, as once, few, many or a class when expanded.

TRBJ2-7	TRBD2	.	TRBV28	CASSHGTSGYEQYF	TGTGCCAGCAGCCACGGGACTAGCGGGTACGAGCAGTACTTC
TRBJ1-4	.	.	TRBV5-1	CASSPEGGPNEKLFF	TGCGCCAGCAGCCCGGAGGGGGGTCCTAATGAAAAACTGTTTTTT
TRBJ2-2	TRBD2	few	TRBV7-9	CASSTGLETGELFF	TGTGCCAGCAGCACTGGACTAGAGACCGGGGAGCTGTTTTTT
TRBJ1-5	.	.	TRBV19	CASRDGGSNQPQHF	TGTGCCAGTCGAGACGGGGGTAGCAATCAGCCCCAGCATTTT
TRBJ1-3	.	.	TRBV5-1	CASSLDLGGAGNTIYF	TGCGCCAGCAGCTTGGACCTTGGGGGCGCGGGAAACACCATATATTTT
TRBJ1-2	.	.	TRBV5-1	CASSLDMSALLIGYGYTF	TGCGCCAGCAGCTTGGACATGTCAGCTTTGCTAATAGGGTATGGCTACACCTTC
TRBJ1-1	TRBD1	.	TRBV7-2	CASSLDRGRWEPEAFF	TGTGCCAGCAGCCTGGACAGGGGGCGTTGGGAACCTGAAGCTTTCTTT
TRBJ2-1	TRBD2	.	TRBV28	CASSHPSSGSSYNEQFF	TGTGCCAGCAGCCACCCCTCCAGCGGGAGCTCCTACAATGAGCAGTTCTTC
TRBJ2-1	TRBD2	.	TRBV6-5	CASSFGLAGGTNEQFF	TGTGCCAGCAGTTTCGGACTAGCGGGAGGAACCAATGAGCAGTTCTTC
TRBJ1-1	TRBD1	.	TRBV5-1	CASSLAGTANTEAFF	TGCGCCAGCAGCTTGGCCGGGACAGCGAACACTGAAGCTTTCTTT
TRBJ2-3	.	once	TRBV28	CASFRVGDQEYF	TGTGCCAGCTTTCGTGTCGGGGACCAAGAGTATTTT
TRBJ1-5	TRBD1	.	TRBV28	CASSSTGSEQPQHF	TGTGCCAGCAGTTCGACAGGGTCTGAACAGCCCCAGCATTTT
TRBJ2-7	TRBD2	.	TRBV30	CACYRLAGGWEQYF	TGTGCCTGTTACCGACTAGCGGGAGGATGGGAGCAGTACTTC
TRBJ2-7	TRBD2	.	TRBV7-2	CASSRTSGASYEQYF	TGTGCCAGCAGCCGGACTAGCGGGGCCTCCTACGAGCAGTACTTC
TRBJ2-7	.	.	TRBV11-1	CASSQTGAYEQYF	TGTGCCAGCAGTCAGACAGGCGCCTACGAGCAGTACTTC
TRBJ2-7	TRBD2	.	TRBV7-2	CASSLAGWKTYEQYF	TGTGCCAGCAGCCTAGCGGGATGGAAGACCTACGAGCAGTACTTC
TRBJ1-6	.	.	TRBV30	CASATGRDSPLHF	TGTGCCTCAGCCACAGGGCGGGATTCACCCCTCCACTTT
TRBJ2-7	.	.	TRBV7-3	CASSLIPNSYEQYF	TGTGCCAGCAGCTTAATTCCTAACTCCTACGAGCAGTACTTC
TRBJ1-2	.	.	TRBV7-8	CASSLEGYGYTF	TGTGCCAGCAGCTTAGAAGGTTATGGCTACACCTTC
TRBJ2-2	TRBD1	.	TRBV29-1	CSVEDMDRGNNTGELFF	TGCAGCGTTGAAGATATGGACAGGGGAAACAACACCGGGGAGCTGTTTTTT
TRBJ2-3	.	.	TRBV30	CAWSVLGNQPDTQYF	TGTGCCTGGAGTGTACTAGGAAATCAGCCGGATACGCAGTATTTT
TRBJ2-2	.	.	TRBV6-4	CASRGSSLNTGELFF	TGTGCCAGTAGAGGGTCCTCCCTAAACACCGGGGAGCTGTTTTTT
TRBJ2-7	.	.	TRBV19	CASSAGPRLDEQYF	TGTGCCAGTTCTGCCGGCCCCCGTCTCGACGAGCAGTACTTC
TRBJ2-7	.	.	TRBV5-1	CASSGSRYEQYF	TGCGCCAGCAGCGGAAGTCGCTACGAGCAGTACTTC
TRBJ1-3	TRBD1	few	TRBV5-1	CATRDSGNTIYF	TGCGCCACCCGGGACAGTGGAAACACCATATATTTT
TRBJ2-5	.	.	TRBV19	CASSPPGWETQYF	TGTGCCAGTAGTCCCCCAGGGTGGGAGACCCAGTACTTC
TRBJ2-3	TRBD2	.	TRBV5-1	CASSPLGLAVTDTQYF	TGCGCCAGCAGCCCCTTGGGGCTAGCGGTCACAGATACGCAGTATTTT
TRBJ2-2	.	.	TRBV18	CASSPLNTGELFF	TGTGCCAGCTCACCACTGAACACCGGGGAGCTGTTTTTT
TRBJ1-1	.	few	TRBV5-4	CASSLTVWNTEAFF	TGTGCCAGCAGCCTGACAGTTTGGAACACTGAAGCTTTCTTT
TRBJ1-4	.	.	TRBV4-3	CASGYRGVGEKLFF	TGCGCCAGCGGCTATCGGGGGGTGGGTGAAAAACTGTTTTTT
TRBJ2-3	.	few	TRBV4-3	CASSQDWAGLSDTQYF	TGCGCCAGCAGCCAAGATTGGGCAGGGTTGTCAGATACGCAGTATTTT
TRBJ2-1	.	once	TRBV11-2	CASSPISLGKKFF	TGTGCCAGCAGCCCGATCTCCCTAGGGAAGAAGTTCTTC
TRBJ2-1	TRBD2	.	TRBV6-1	CASSVSWTSGYNEQFF	TGTGCCAGCAGTGTATCTTGGACTAGCGGCTACAATGAGCAGTTCTTC
TRBJ2-3	TRBD1	.	TRBV14	CASSQGWDRVETQYF	TGTGCCAGCAGCCAAGGATGGGACAGGGTGGAAACGCAGTATTTT
TRBJ2-1	TRBD2	.	TRBV7-2	CASSLVSRTSGSLGEQFF	TGTGCCAGCAGCTTAGTCTCCCGGACTAGCGGGAGCCTGGGTGAGCAGTTCTTC
TRBJ2-7	TRBD2	.	TRBV19	CASSLGLVYEQYF	TGTGCCAGTAGTCTGGGACTAGTCTACGAGCAGTACTTC
TRBJ1-5	TRBD1	.	TRBV7-2	CASSWDRGREQPQHF	TGTGCCAGCAGTTGGGACAGGGGGCGAGAGCAGCCCCAGCATTTT
TRBJ1-6	.	.	TRBV5-6	CASSWGPGAESPLHF	TGTGCCAGCAGCTGGGGACCCGGGGCGGAATCACCCCTCCACTTT
TRBJ2-3	TRBD2	.	TRBV6-6	CASSYPTSQGPDTQYF	TGTGCCAGCAGTTACCCGACTAGCCAGGGCCCAGATACGCAGTATTTT
TRBJ2-2	.	.	TRBV28	CASSPSSPHGELFF	TGTGCCAGCAGTCCTTCTAGCCCTCACGGGGAGCTGTTTTTT
TRBJ2-7	.	few	TRBV7-8	CASSLVAFSYEQYF	TGTGCCAGCAGCTTAGTTGCCTTCTCCTACGAGCAGTACTTC
TRBJ1-2	.	.	TRBV2	CASSEGRGSYGYTF	TGTGCCAGCAGTGAAGGCAGGGGAAGCTATGGCTACACCTTC
TRBJ2-7	.	.	TRBV7-9	CASSPMSYEQYF	TGTGCCAGCAGCCCTATGTCCTACGAGCAGTACTTC
TRBJ1-2	.	many	TRBV5-4	CASSLYGGAVNYGYTF	TGTGCCAGCAGCTTGTATGGGGGCGCGGTAAACTATGGCTACACCTTC
TRBJ1-2	.	.	TRBV30	CAWSVSNYGYTF	TGTGCCTGGAGTGTATCCAACTATGGCTACACCTTC
TRBJ2-5	TRBD2	.	TRBV15	CATSRDSSGGVQETQYF	TGTGCCACCAGCAGAGATTCGAGCGGGGGGGTCCAAGAGACCCAGTACTTC
TRBJ1-2	.	.	TRBV5-4	CASSLSGTAYTF	TGTGCCAGCAGCTTGTCGGGGACCGCCTACACCTTC
TRBJ2-7	TRBD1	.	TRBV25-1	CASRDSPYEQYF	TGTGCCAGCCGGGACAGTCCCTACGAGCAGTACTTC
TRBJ2-3	TRBD1	.	TRBV5-4	CASSARTGEFATQYF	TGTGCCAGCAGCGCCCGGACAGGGGAGTTTGCTACGCAGTATTTT
TRBJ2-7	.	.	TRBV11-2	CASSSRTEAYEQYF	TGTGCCAGCAGCAGTCGGACAGAAGCCTACGAGCAGTACTTC
TRBJ1-6	.	.	TRBV5-4	CASSLGRQGNSPLHF	TGTGCCAGCAGCTTGGGCCGGCAGGGTAACTCACCCCTCCACTTT
TRBJ2-2	.	.	TRBV5-4	CASSLMITRLGGELFF	TGTGCCAGCAGCCTAATGATTACACGGCTAGGCGGGGAGCTGTTTTTT
TRBJ1-3	TRBD1	.	TRBV7-8	CASSLQGTISGNTIYF	TGTGCCAGCAGTTTACAGGGGACAATCTCTGGAAACACCATATATTTT
TRBJ1-3	TRBD1	once	TRBV10-3	CAISGDSPGNTIYF	TGTGCCATCAGTGGGGACAGCCCTGGAAACACCATATATTTT
TRBJ2-7	TRBD1	.	TRBV6-5	CASSYGHRGLGYEQYF	TGTGCCAGCAGTTACGGTCACAGGGGATTAGGATACGAGCAGTACTTC
TRBJ1-5	TRBD1	.	TRBV5-5	CASSLTGGALPQHF	TGTGCCAGCAGCCTGACAGGGGGCGCGTTGCCCCAGCATTTT
TRBJ2-5	.	.	TRBV28	CASRKERTQYF	TGTGCCAGCAGAAAAGAGCGTACCCAGTACTTC
TRBJ2-1	TRBD2	.	TRBV13	CASSQTSGRAGEQFF	TGTGCCAGCAGCCAGACTAGCGGGAGGGCGGGTGAGCAGTTCTTC
TRBJ2-1	.	.	TRBV11-3	CASSLYRQGLDNEQFF	TGTGCCAGCAGCTTATATCGGCAGGGGCTAGACAATGAGCAGTTCTTC
TRBJ2-3	.	.	TRBV4-3	CASSQGSGSTDTQYF	TGCGCCAGCAGCCAGGGGTCCGGAAGCACAGATACGCAGTATTTT